This T cell receptor beta chain was found in a study of blood T cell repertoires in COVID-19. Study details: Specimens from acute and convalescent COVID-19 originated in the United States, Italy and Spain. The cDNA or gDNA used as material had been derived from T cells, B-cell-depleted T cells, or PBMCs.

The CDR3 is 15 residues long. The V end was cut by 4 bases, the J end by 0 bases, with 11 bases between. Germline CDR1 PRHDT, CDR2 FYEKMQ (reference sequence). Methods used by the authors: Nucleated cell number was recorded as an estimate derived from reference gene primer amplification. The method was immunoSEQ multiplex PCR; TCRdb's version includes in-frame clones alone and lacks a portion of them. For V, J and clone size, that table is used; D and trimming come from the DNA. The sample has under 40,000 clones; over 90% are singletons. The sequencing sample was made of peripheral blood. This TCR was recovered from a human donor in a cohort sampled during active COVID-19. This chain uses TRBV13 with TRBJ2-3, with D tentatively TRBD1 (6 bases). The CDR3: CASSSWTESTDTQYF. The CDR3, as DNA: TGTGCCAGCAGCTCCTGGACAGAGAGCACAGATACGCAGTATTTT.